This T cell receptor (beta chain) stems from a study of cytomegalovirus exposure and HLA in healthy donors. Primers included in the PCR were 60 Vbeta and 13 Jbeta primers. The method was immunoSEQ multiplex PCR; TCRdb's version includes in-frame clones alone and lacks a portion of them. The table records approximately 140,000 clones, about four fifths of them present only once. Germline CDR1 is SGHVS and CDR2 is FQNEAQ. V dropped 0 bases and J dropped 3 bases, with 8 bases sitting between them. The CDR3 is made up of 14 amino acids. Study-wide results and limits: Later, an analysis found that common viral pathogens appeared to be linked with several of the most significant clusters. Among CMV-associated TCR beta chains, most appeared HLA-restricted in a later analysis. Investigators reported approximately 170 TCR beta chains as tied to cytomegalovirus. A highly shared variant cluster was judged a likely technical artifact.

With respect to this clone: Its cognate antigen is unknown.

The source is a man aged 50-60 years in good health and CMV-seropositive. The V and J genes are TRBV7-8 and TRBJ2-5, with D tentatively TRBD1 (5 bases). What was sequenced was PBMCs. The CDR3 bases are TGTGCCAGCAGCTTAGCGGTCAGGGAAGAGACCCAGTACTTC. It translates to CASSLAVREETQYF. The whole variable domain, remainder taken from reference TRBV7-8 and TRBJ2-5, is GAGVSQSPRYKVAKRGQDVALRCDPISGHVSLFWYQQALGQGPEFLTYFQNEAQLDKSGLPSDRFFAERPEGSVSTLKIQRTQQEDSAVYLCASSLAVREETQYFGPGTRLLVL.